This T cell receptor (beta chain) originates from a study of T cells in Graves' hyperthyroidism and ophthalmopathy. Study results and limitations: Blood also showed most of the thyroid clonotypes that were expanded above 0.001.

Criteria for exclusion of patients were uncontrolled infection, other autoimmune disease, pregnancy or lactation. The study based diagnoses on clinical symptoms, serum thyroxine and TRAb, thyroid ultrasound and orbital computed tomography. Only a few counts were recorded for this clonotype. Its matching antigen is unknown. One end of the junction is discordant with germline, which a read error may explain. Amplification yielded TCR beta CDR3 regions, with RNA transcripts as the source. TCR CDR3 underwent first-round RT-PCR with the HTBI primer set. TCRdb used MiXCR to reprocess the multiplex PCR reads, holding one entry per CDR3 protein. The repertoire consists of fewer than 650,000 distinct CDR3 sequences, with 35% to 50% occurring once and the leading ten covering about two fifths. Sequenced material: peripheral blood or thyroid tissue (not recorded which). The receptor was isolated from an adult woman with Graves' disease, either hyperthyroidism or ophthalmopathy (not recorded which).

The CDR3 nucleotides are TGTGCTAGCAGCTGGACGAAGAACACTGAAGCTTTCTTT. It yields the protein CASSWTKNTEAFF. The J gene is TRBJ1-1, the V gene TRBV7-7; D unclear. CDR1 is SSHAT, CDR2 FNYEAQ, per germline (reference sequence). This CDR3 comprises 13 residues.